Sequencing of this T cell receptor (beta chain) was carried out in a study of blood T cells in healthy people across ages. Germline V gene lookup returns CDR1 DFQATT and CDR2 SNEGSKA (reference sequence). The V and J ends lost 0 bases and 2 bases respectively, with 11 bases between them. The CDR3 has 15 amino acids. A second 7 to 11 cycle PCR used barcoded and J-beta primers. TCRdb re-called the 5' RACE reads with MiXCR, one entry per CDR3 protein. The sample includes 1.5 million to 2 million distinct CDR3 sequences, 49% of them seen just once. The TCR sequence derives from a woman aged 40 to 49 in good health. The gene calls are TRBV20-1 and TRBJ2-1; D unresolved. Specimen: blood. For the CDR3, the DNA is TGCAGTGCTAGAGATCAAGCGTCAGCCTACAATGAGCAGTTCTTC. Translated: CSARDQASAYNEQFF.